This T cell receptor (beta chain) was found in a study of CD8+ T cells in alopecia areata. Study findings and constraints: Sequencing of scalp tissue also captures the resident alphabeta T cells of normal skin.

Following RNA extraction, reverse transcription yielded cDNA that acted as the sequencing template. The table came from immunoSEQ multiplex PCR; TCRdb's copy has only in-frame clones and leaves some out. The sample carries approximately 30,000 clones, 62% recorded once. In the case of this clone: Its specificity is not known.

Germline CDR1 is MNHEY and CDR2 is SMNVEV (reference sequence). Trimming took off 4 bases at V and 4 bases at J, with 14 bases between the two ends. The CDR3 has 14 residues. The sequence was obtained from a human donor with alopecia areata. Sequenced: NKG2D-high CD8+ T cells sorted from blood. The chain is built from TRBV27 and TRBJ2-7; D is tentatively TRBD1 or TRBD2 (5 bases each). CDR3 protein: CASSSTGTSYEQYF. The CDR3, as DNA: TGTGCCAGCAGTTCGACCGGGACCTCTTACGAGCAGTACTTC.